The next 6 T cell receptor beta chains were all read from a single sample in a study of T cell repertoires in cytomegalovirus infection. Antigen specificity for these receptors is unknown. One entry per CDR3 protein results from TCRdb running MiXCR on the reads. The sample contains 110,000 or so distinct CDR3 sequences, around 30% of which appear only once. The sequences come from CD8+ T cells from cultured PBMCs, collected from culture after CMV antigen stimulation. The receptor set was obtained from a human donor in good health (CMV status not recorded). Some clones in this sample may be carry-over from other donors' samples.

V gene TRBV28 combines with J gene TRBJ2-1; 11 bases line up with TRBD2. Germline loops: CDR1 MDHEN, CDR2 SYDVKM. Trimming removed 4 bases from V and 0 bases from J; junction bases left unmatched: 14. There are 20 residues in the CDR3. The CDR3 spells CASSSAGLAGDGSSYNEQFF. CDR3 coding DNA: TGTGCCAGCAGTTCCGCCGGACTAGCGGGTGATGGAAGCTCCTACAATGAGCAGTTCTTC.

In this sample, this clonotype turned up many times. CDR3 in amino acids: CASSFVGSYEQYF. The CDR3 DNA is TGTGCCAGCAGCTTCGTCGGCTCCTACGAGCAGTACTTC. J is TRBJ2-7 and V is TRBV7-9, with no clear D. The CDR3 is 13 amino acids. Deletions cut 3 bases from V and 0 bases from J, with 6 bases between. Per the germline V gene, CDR1 is SEHNR and CDR2 is FQNEAQ (reference sequence).

The sample holds many counts of this clonotype. The genes are TRBV4-2 and TRBJ1-4, with 8 positions matching TRBD1. Trimming removed 0 bases from V and 2 bases from J; junction bases left unmatched: 5. The CDR3 covers 17 residues. CDR1 and CDR2 from the germline V gene are LGHNA and YNFKEQ. In nucleotides, the CDR3 is TGTGCCAGCAGCCAAGATCCGCAGGGGGCTACTAATGAAAAACTGTTTTTT. It codes for CASSQDPQGATNEKLFF.

The chain uses TRBV6-4 and TRBJ2-2; 10 bases fit TRBD2. CDR3 length equals 18 residues. Unmatched junction bases numbered 5, after V lost 0 bases and J lost 1 base. Germline lookup yields CDR1 MRHNA and CDR2 SNTAGT. The CDR3 is CASSDSSLAGENTGELFF. The CDR3 nucleotides are TGTGCCAGCAGTGACTCAAGCCTAGCGGGGGAGAACACCGGGGAGCTGTTTTTT.

V and J are TRBV2 and TRBJ2-6; 9 bases align to TRBD1. Per germline, CDR1 SNHLY and CDR2 FYNNEI. V was clipped by 6 bases and J by 2 bases; unmatched bases: 5. The CDR3 extends over 16 amino acids. The CDR3 nucleotides read TGTGCCAGCAGGGCCGGGACAGGGCCTGGGGCCAACGTCCTGACTTTC. This gives the protein CASRAGTGPGANVLTF.

This clonotype was found many times. The chain is built from TRBV11-2 and TRBJ1-2; 10 positions agree with TRBD1. The V and J ends lost 3 bases and 3 bases, in that order; junction bases with no gene match: 7. Germline values: CDR1 SGHAT, CDR2 FQNNGV. The CDR3 is made up of 16 amino acids. The CDR3 loop is CASSFWGTGEYYGYTF. The CDR3 region has the DNA TGTGCCAGCAGCTTCTGGGGGACAGGGGAATACTATGGCTACACCTTC.